The 10 T cell receptor beta chains below come from one sample, sequenced in a study of T cells in Graves' hyperthyroidism and ophthalmopathy. TCR beta CDR3 sequences were amplified from RNA transcripts. In the first-round RT-PCR of the TCR CDR3, the HTBI primer set was used. TCRdb ran MiXCR on the multiplex PCR reads and lists one entry per CDR3 protein. The sample carries about 96,000 distinct CDR3 sequences, over 50% recorded once. Sequenced input: blood. Receptors originate from a woman aged 40 to 50 with Graves' hyperthyroidism.

V usage is TRBV7-2 and J usage is TRBJ1-1, with D hard to call. Germline lookup yields CDR1 SGHTA and CDR2 FQGNSA. Between the trimmed V and J ends, which lost 5 bases and 1 base, there was a span of 17 bases. The CDR3 totals 16 residues. The CDR3 loop is CASSPPWAHGNTEAFF. CDR3 coding DNA: TGTGCCAGCAGCCCCCCGTGGGCGCACGGGAACACTGAAGCTTTCTTT.

This chain connects TRBV5-1 to TRBJ1-2; TRBD1 aligns across 7 bases. Germline lookup yields CDR1 SGHRS and CDR2 YFSETQ. After removal of 2 bases from V and 5 bases from J, the junction contained 6 bases not matched to a gene. The CDR3 covers 14 residues. CDR3 DNA sequence: TGCGCCAGCAGCTTCACCATACAGGGGTATGGCTACACCTTC. Protein: CASSFTIQGYGYTF.

The chain joins TRBV7-9 to TRBJ2-5; the match to TRBD2 covers 10 bases. V lost 5 bases and J lost 5; bases outside the gene matches: 5. Germline CDR1 SEHNR, CDR2 FQNEAQ (reference sequence). There are 14 residues in the CDR3. The CDR3 coding sequence is TGTGCCAGCAGCCAAGGGACTAGCGTGGAGACCCAGTACTTC. As protein: CASSQGTSVETQYF.

This clonotype was counted a single time. The genes are TRBV7-3 and TRBJ1-5, with D maybe TRBD1 (5 bases). The CDR3 is 13 residues long. CDR1 and CDR2 from the germline V gene are SGHTA and FQGTGA. Trimming took off 5 bases at V and 11 bases at J, with 16 bases between the two ends. This CDR3 reads CASSRTRGETQHF. The CDR3 coding sequence is TGTGCCAGCAGCCGGACTAGGGGAGAGACCCAGCATTTT.

This clonotype appeared many times. The chain joins TRBV5-8 to TRBJ2-7, with 8 bases aligning to TRBD2. Germline loops: CDR1 SGHTS, CDR2 YDEGEE. Germline trimming cut 0 bases from V and 3 bases from J; bases unmatched to any gene: 8. There are 16 residues in the CDR3. CDR3 DNA: TGTGCCAGCAGCTTGGGGGTAGCGGGGTCTGGCTACGAGCAGTACTTC. Translation gives CASSLGVAGSGYEQYF.

In this sample, this clonotype turned up a few times. The J gene is TRBJ2-3, the V gene TRBV5-1, with 7 bases lining up with TRBD1. The germline gives CDR1 SGHRS, CDR2 YFSETQ. CDR3 length: 15 amino acids. Trimming at V came to 1 base and at J to 2 bases, leaving 4 bases not matched to a gene. The CDR3 DNA follows: TGCGCCAGCAGCTTGTGGGACAGTGTCACAGATACGCAGTATTTT. Translated, it gives CASSLWDSVTDTQYF.

V gene TRBV7-3 combines with J gene TRBJ1-5; 7 bases are a match to TRBD1. The germline V gene encodes CDR1 SGHTA and CDR2 FQGTGA. After removal of 4 bases from V and 0 bases from J, the junction contained 12 bases not matched to a gene. There are 18 residues in the CDR3. The CDR3 loop reads CASSSGTVDGYSNQPQHF. In nucleotides, the CDR3 is TGTGCCAGCAGCTCCGGGACAGTGGACGGTTATAGCAATCAGCCCCAGCATTTT.

The chain employs TRBV20-1 and TRBJ2-7; TRBD2 agrees at 13 bases. V lost 1 base, J lost 4 bases, and 1 base stayed unmatched. Germline V CDR1 and CDR2: DFQATT, SNEGSKA (reference sequence). The CDR3 covers 14 residues. CDR3: CSARVTSGRYEQYF. The CDR3 nucleotides read TGCAGTGCTAGAGTGACTAGCGGGAGGTACGAGCAGTACTTC.

This chain uses TRBV20-1 with TRBJ2-5; the match to TRBD1 covers 8 bases. Germline V CDR1 and CDR2: DFQATT, SNEGSKA (reference sequence). V lost 6 bases, J lost 4 bases, and 10 bases stayed unmatched. The CDR3 loop spans 14 amino acids. CDR3 protein: CSAIPGQATETQYF. CDR3 nucleotide sequence: TGCAGTGCCATTCCGGGACAGGCAACAGAGACCCAGTACTTC.

Details on this clonotype: A read error may explain this, as a much larger clone is one base away. The chain recombines TRBV7-8 with TRBJ2-6; 9 bases map to TRBD1. The CDR3 spans 17 residues. Germline V gene sequence: CDR1 SGHVS, CDR2 FQNEAQ. CDR3 region: CANSLRDRASGANVLTF. The CDR3 region has the DNA TGTGCCAACAGCCTCCGGGACAGGGCCTCTGGGGCCAACGTCCTGACTTTC. The full variable domain, with the rest looked up from reference TRBV7-8 and TRBJ2-6, is GAGVSQSPRYKVAKRGQDVALRCDPISGHVSLFWYQQALGQGPEFLTYFQNEAQLDKSGLPSDRFFAERPEGSVSTLKIQRTQQEDSAVYLCANSLRDRASGANVLTFGAGSRLTVL.